This T cell receptor beta chain stems from a study of blood T cell repertoires in COVID-19. Study-wide context: Samples of COVID-19 (acute and convalescent) were obtained from the United States, Italy and Spain. T cells, B-cell-depleted T cells, or PBMCs supplied cDNA or gDNA.

Study processing details: Researchers report that nucleated cell counts were estimated from reference gene primer amplification. Repertoires were generated with immunoSEQ multiplex PCR, while TCRdb's copy carries only in-frame clones and drops some. From that table come the V and J calls and clone size; the DNA was used to work out D and trimming. The profile shows roughly 250,000 clones, roughly 86% of them singletons. This clone was found once. CDR1 SNHLY and CDR2 FYNNEI come from the germline V gene. V trimming: 4 bases; J trimming: 6 bases; junction bases outside the gene matches: 15. This CDR3 is 17 amino acids long.

Sequenced sample: peripheral blood. V and J are TRBV2 and TRBJ1-2; 9 positions match TRBD1. The clonotype was recovered from a woman between 50 and 59 years old with acute or convalescent COVID-19. This CDR3 reads CASSALPPGQGTDGYTF. The DNA for the CDR3 is TGTGCCAGCAGTGCTCTCCCCCCGGGACAGGGCACGGATGGCTACACCTTC. Using reference TRBV2 and TRBJ1-2 for the parts outside the CDR3, the full variable domain is EPEVTQTPSHQVTQMGQEVILRCVPISNHLYFYWYRQILGQKVEFLVSFYNNEISEKSEIFDDQFSVERPDGSNFTLKIRSTKLEDSAMYFCASSALPPGQGTDGYTFGSGTRLTVV.